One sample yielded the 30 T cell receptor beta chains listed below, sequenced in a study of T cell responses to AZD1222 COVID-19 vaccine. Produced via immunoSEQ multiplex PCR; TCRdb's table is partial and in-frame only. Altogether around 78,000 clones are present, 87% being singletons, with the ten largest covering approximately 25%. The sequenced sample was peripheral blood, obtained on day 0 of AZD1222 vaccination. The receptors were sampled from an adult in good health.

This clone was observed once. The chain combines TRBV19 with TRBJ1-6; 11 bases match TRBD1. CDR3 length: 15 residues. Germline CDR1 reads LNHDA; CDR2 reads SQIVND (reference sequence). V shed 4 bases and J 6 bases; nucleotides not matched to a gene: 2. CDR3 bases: TGTGCCAGTAGTACGGACAGGGGGCCTAATTCACCCCTCCACTTT. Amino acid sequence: CASSTDRGPNSPLHF.

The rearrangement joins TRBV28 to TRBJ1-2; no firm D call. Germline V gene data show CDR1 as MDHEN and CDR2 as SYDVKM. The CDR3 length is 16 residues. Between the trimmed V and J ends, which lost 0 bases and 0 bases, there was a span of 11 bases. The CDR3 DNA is TGTGCCAGCAGTTTATGGGCAGAAAGATCTAACTATGGCTACACCTTC. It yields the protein CASSLWAERSNYGYTF.

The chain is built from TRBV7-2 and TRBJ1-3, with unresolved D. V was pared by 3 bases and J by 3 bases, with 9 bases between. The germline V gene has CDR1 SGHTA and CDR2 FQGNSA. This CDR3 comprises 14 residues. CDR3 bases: TGTGCCAGCAGCTTTTCTGGGATTGGAAACACCATATATTTT. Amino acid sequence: CASSFSGIGNTIYF.

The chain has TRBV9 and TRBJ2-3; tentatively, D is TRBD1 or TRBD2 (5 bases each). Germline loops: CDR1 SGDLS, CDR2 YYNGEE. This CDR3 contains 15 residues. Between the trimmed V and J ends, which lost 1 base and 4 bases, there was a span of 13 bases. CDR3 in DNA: TGTGCCAGCAGCGTAAGGGACGAGGGGTCAGATACGCAGTATTTT. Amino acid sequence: CASSVRDEGSDTQYF.

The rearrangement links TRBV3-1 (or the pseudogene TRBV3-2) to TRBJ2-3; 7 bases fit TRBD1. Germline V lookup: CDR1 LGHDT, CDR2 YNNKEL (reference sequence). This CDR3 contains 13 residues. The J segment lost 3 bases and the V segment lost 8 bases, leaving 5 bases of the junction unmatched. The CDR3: CASRGQTTDTQYF. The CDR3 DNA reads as TGTGCCAGCCGGGGACAGACAACAGATACGCAGTATTTT.

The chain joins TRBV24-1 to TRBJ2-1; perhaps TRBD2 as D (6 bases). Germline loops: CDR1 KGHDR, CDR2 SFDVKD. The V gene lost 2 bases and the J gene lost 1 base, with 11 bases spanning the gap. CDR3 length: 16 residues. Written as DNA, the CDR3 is TGTGCCACCAGTGATTCCAGCGGGCCATCCTACAATGAGCAGTTCTTC. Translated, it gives CATSDSSGPSYNEQFF.

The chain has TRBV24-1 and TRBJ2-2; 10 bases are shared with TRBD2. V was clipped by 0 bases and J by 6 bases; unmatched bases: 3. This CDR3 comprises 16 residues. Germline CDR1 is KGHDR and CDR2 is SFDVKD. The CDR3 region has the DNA TGTGCCACCAGTGATTTGCGGAGCGGGGGGGCCGGGGAGCTGTTTTTT. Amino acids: CATSDLRSGGAGELFF.

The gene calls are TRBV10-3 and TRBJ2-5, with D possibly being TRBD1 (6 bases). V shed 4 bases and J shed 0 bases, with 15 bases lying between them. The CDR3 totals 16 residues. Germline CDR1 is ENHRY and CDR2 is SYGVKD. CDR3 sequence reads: CAISAGTSQYQETQYF. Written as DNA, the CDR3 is TGTGCCATCAGTGCCGGGACATCACAGTACCAAGAGACCCAGTACTTC.

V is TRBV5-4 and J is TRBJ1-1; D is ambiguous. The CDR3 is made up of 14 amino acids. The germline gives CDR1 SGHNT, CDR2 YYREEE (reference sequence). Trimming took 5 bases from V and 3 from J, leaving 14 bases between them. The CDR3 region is CASRYNPPDTEAFF. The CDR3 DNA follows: TGTGCCAGCAGGTACAATCCCCCGGACACTGAAGCTTTCTTT.

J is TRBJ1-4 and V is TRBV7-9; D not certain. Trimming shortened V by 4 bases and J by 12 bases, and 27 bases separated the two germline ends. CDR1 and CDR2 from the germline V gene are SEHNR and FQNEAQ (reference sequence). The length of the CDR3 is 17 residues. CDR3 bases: TGTGCCAGCAGCTCCCCCCGACGAGGAGTCGAGGGTCGGGAACTGTTTTTT. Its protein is CASSSPRRGVEGRELFF. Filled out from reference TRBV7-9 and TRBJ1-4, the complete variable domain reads DTGVSQNPRHKITKRGQNVTFRCDPISEHNRLYWYRQTLGQGPEFLTYFQNEAQLEKSRLLSDRFSAERPKGSFSTLEIQRTEQGDSAMYLCASSSPRRGVEGRELFFGSGTQLSVL.

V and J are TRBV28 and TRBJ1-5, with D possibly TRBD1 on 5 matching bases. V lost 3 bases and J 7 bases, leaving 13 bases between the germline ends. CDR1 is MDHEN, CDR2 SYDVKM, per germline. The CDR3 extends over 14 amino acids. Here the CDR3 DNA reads TGTGCCAGCAGTTTCGGGGGGGGATGGCAGCCCCAGCATTTT. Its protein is CASSFGGGWQPQHF. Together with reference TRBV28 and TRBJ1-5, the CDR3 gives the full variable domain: DVKVTQSSRYLVKRTGEKVFLECVQDMDHENMFWYRQDPGLGLRLIYFSYDVKMKEKGDIPEGYSVSREKKERFSLILESASTNQTSMYLCASSFGGGWQPQHFGDGTRLSIL.

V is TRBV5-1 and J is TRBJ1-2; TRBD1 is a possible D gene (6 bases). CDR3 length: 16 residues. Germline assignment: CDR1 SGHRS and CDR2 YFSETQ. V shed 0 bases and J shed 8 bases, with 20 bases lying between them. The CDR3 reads CASSLEEVSRGGGYTF. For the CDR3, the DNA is TGCGCCAGCAGCTTGGAGGAAGTTTCAAGGGGGGGCGGCTACACCTTC.

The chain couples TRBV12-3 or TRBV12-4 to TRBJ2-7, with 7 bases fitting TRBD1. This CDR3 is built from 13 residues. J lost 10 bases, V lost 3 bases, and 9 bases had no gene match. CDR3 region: CASSFSGTVVQYF. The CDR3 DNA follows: TGTGCCAGCAGTTTTTCCGGGACAGTGGTACAGTACTTC.

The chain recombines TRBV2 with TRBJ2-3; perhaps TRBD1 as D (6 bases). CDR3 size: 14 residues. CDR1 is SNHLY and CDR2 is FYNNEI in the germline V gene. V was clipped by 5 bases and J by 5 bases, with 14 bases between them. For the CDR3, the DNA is TGTGCCAGCAGTCCCATGCAGGGGAGAGATACGCAGTATTTT. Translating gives CASSPMQGRDTQYF.

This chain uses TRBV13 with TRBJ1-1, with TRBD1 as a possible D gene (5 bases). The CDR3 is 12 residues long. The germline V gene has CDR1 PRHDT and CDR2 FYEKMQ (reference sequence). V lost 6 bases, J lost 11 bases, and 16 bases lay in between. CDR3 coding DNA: TGTGCCAGCAGTCTAAAAGGGGTGGAGGCTTTCTTT. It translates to CASSLKGVEAFF.

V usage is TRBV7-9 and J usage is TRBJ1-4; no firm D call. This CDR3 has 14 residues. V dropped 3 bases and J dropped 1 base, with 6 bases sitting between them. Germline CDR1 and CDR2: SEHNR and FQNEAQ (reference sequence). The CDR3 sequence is CASSFGVTNEKLFF. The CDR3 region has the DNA TGTGCCAGCAGCTTCGGGGTAACTAATGAAAAACTGTTTTTT. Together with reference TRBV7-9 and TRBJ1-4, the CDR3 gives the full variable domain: DTGVSQNPRHKITKRGQNVTFRCDPISEHNRLYWYRQTLGQGPEFLTYFQNEAQLEKSRLLSDRFSAERPKGSFSTLEIQRTEQGDSAMYLCASSFGVTNEKLFFGSGTQLSVL.

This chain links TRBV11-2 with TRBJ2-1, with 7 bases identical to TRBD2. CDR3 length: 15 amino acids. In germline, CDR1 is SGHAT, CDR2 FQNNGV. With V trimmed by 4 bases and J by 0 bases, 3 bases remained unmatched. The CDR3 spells CASSSGGSSYNEQFF. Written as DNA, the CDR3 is TGTGCCAGCAGCTCCGGGGGGAGCTCCTACAATGAGCAGTTCTTC.

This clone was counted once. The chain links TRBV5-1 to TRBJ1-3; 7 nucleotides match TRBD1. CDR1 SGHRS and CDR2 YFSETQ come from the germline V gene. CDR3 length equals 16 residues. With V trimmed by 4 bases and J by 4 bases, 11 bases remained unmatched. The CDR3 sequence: CASSLGTAKSGNTIYF. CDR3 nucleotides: TGCGCCAGCAGCCTCGGGACAGCAAAAAGCGGAAACACCATATATTTT.

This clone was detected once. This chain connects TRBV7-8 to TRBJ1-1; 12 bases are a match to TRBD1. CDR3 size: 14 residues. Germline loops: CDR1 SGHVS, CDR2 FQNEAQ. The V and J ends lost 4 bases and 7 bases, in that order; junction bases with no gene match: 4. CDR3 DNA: TGTGCCAGCAGCTGGGGACAGGGGGCGAGTGAAGCTTTCTTT. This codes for CASSWGQGASEAFF.

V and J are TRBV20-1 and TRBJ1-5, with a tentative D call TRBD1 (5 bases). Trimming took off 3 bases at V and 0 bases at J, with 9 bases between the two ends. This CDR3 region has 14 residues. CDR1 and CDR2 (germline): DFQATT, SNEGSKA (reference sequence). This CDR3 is CSASGGTSNQPQHF. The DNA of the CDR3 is TGCAGTGCTAGTGGGGGGACTAGCAATCAGCCCCAGCATTTT.

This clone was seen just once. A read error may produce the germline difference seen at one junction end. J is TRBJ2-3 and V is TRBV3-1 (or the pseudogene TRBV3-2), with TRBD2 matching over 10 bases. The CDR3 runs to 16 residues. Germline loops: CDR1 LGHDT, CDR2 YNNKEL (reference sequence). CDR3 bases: TGTGCCAGCGGCCAGGGAGCGGGGGGGCTTAGAGATACGCAGTATTTT. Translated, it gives CASGQGAGGLRDTQYF.

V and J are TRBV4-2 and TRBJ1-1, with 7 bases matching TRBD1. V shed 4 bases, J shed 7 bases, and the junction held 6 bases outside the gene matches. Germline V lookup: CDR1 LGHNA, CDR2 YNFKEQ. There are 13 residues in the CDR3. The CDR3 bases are TGTGCCAGCAGCCGGTCCCGGGACAGTGAAGCTTTCTTT. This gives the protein CASSRSRDSEAFF.

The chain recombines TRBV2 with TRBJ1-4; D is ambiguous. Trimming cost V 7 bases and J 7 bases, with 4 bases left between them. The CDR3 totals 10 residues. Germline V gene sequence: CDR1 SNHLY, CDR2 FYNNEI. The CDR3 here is CASMAEKLFF. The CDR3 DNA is TGTGCCAGCATGGCTGAAAAACTGTTTTTT.

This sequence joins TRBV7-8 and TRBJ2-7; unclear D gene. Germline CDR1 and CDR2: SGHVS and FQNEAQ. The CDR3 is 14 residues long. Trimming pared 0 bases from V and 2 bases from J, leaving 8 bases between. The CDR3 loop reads CASSLAKATYEQYF. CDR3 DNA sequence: TGTGCCAGCAGCTTAGCAAAGGCAACCTACGAGCAGTACTTC.

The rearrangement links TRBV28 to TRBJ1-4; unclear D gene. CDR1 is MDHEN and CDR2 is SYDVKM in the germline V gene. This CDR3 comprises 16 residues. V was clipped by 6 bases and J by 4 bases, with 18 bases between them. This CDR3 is CASSYLGGRNNEKLFF. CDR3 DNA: TGTGCCAGCAGCTATCTCGGCGGCCGGAATAATGAAAAACTGTTTTTT.

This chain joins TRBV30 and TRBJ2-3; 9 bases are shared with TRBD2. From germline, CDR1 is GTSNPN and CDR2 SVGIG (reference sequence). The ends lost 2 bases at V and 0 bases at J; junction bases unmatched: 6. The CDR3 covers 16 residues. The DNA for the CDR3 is TGTGCCTGGAGTCTTGGGGCGGGGGGGAGCACAGATACGCAGTATTTT. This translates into CAWSLGAGGSTDTQYF.

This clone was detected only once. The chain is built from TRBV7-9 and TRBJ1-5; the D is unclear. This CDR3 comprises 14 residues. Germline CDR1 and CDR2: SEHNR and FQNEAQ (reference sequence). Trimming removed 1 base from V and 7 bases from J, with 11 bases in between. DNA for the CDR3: TGTGCCAGCAGCTTAGAACCAGCACGGCAGCCCCAGCATTTT. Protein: CASSLEPARQPQHF.

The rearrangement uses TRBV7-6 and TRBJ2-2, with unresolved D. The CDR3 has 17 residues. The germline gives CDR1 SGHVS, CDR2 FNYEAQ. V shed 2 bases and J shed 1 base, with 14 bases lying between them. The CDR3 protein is CASSLQEENRNTGELFF. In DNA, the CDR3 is TGTGCCAGCAGCTTACAAGAAGAGAACAGGAACACCGGGGAGCTGTTTTTT.

As DNA, the CDR3 is TGCGCCAGCAGTTCGGGGGACAGGAACACTGAAGCTTTCTTT. Translated: CASSSGDRNTEAFF. V gene TRBV5-1 combines with J gene TRBJ1-1; 7 bases agree with TRBD1. This CDR3 spans 14 amino acids. Trimming took 5 bases from V and 1 from J; bases not matched to a gene: 5. Germline CDR1 reads SGHRS; CDR2 reads YFSETQ.

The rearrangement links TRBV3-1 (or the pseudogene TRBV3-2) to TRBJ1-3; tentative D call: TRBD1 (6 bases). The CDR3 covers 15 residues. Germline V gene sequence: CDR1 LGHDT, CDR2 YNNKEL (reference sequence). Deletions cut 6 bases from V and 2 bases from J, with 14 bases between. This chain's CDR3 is CASSAYRVAGNTIYF. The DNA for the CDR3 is TGTGCCAGCAGTGCGTACAGGGTGGCTGGAAACACCATATATTTT.